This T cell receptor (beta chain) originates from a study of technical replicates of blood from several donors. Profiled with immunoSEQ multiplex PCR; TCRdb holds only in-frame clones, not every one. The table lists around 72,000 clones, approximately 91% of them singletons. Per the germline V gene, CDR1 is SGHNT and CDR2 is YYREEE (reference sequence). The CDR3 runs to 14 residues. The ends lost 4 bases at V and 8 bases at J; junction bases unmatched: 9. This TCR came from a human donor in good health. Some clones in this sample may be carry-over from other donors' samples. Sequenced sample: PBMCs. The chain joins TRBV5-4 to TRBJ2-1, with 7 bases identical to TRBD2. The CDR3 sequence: CASSRDYSSDEQFF. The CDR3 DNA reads TGTGCCAGCAGCCGGGACTATAGTAGCGATGAGCAGTTCTTC.